This is a list of T cell receptor beta chains from one sample in a study of T cell repertoires in cytomegalovirus infection. Each CDR3 protein is one row after TCRdb ran MiXCR on the reads. The sample lists 550,000 to 850,000 distinct CDR3 sequences, 30% to 35% occurring once. Their specific antigens are unknown. The input for sequencing was cultured PBMCs, taken from culture after CMV antigen stimulation. Source of these receptors: a human donor in good health (CMV status not recorded). Some clones in this sample may be carry-over from other donors' samples. Both conserved end residues are part of each CDR3. A D gene is named only where the DNA matches it firmly. Size values are once, few and many counts, or a class for expanded clones, and some rows have none.

j_gene	v_gene	d_gene	abundance	CDR3nt	CDR3aa
TRBJ1-6	TRBV7-2	NA	NA	TGTGCCGGTACTGGGGGGAATGGACCCCTCCACTTT	CAGTGGNGPLHF
TRBJ1-6	TRBV6-2/TRBV6-3	NA	NA	TGTGCCAGCAGCCCTCGACAGGCAGGGTCACCCCTCCACTTT	CASSPRQAGSPLHF
TRBJ1-5	TRBV7-8	TRBD1	NA	TGTGCCAGCAGCCCTTGGGAAACAGGGGAGTATAGCAATCAGCCCCAGCATTTT	CASSPWETGEYSNQPQHF
TRBJ1-4	TRBV14	NA	few	TGTGCCAGCAGCCAAATATTAGGGGAAAAACTGTTTTTT	CASSQILGEKLFF
TRBJ1-4	TRBV27	TRBD1	NA	TGTGCCAGCAGTTTCGGGACAGTCCAAAAACTGTTTTTT	CASSFGTVQKLFF
TRBJ2-7	TRBV6-2/TRBV6-3	TRBD2	few	TGTGCCAGCAGTTACCCTCTCTCGACTAGCGGCTACGAGCAGTACTTC	CASSYPLSTSGYEQYF
TRBJ1-5	TRBV6-1	NA	NA	TGTGCCAGCAGTGATTGGGGAGGTCAGCCCCAGCATTTT	CASSDWGGQPQHF
TRBJ2-1	TRBV19	NA	few	TGTGCCAGTAGTATGGGGGCGGGAAGACGCTCCTACAATGAGCAGTTCTTC	CASSMGAGRRSYNEQFF
TRBJ2-7	TRBV10-3	TRBD2	NA	TGTGCCATCAGTGAGCCGGGGGGACTAGCGACCTCCTACGAGCAGTACTTC	CAISEPGGLATSYEQYF
TRBJ2-7	TRBV11-3	NA	NA	TGTGCCAGCAGTCCCGACTACCCGGCCGGGGAGCAGTACTTC	CASSPDYPAGEQYF
TRBJ1-2	TRBV2	NA	NA	TGTGCCAGCAGCCCCGAGACAGGCGATGGCTACACCTTC	CASSPETGDGYTF
TRBJ1-1	TRBV19	NA	NA	TGTGCCCCCCCCGCCACGAACACTGAAGCTTTCTTT	CAPPATNTEAFF
TRBJ2-3	TRBV12-3/TRBV12-4	NA	few	TGTGCCAGCAGTTTTGTCTTGAACTCACTGGGTGCAGATACGCAGTATTTT	CASSFVLNSLGADTQYF
TRBJ1-2	TRBV4-1	TRBD1	few	TGCGCCAGCAGCCAACCGGGACAGGGTGGCTACACCTTC	CASSQPGQGGYTF
TRBJ2-2	TRBV7-6	TRBD2	many	TGTGCCAGCAGCCCGCGGGGGGCCTACACCGGGGAGCTGTTTTTT	CASSPRGAYTGELFF
TRBJ2-1	TRBV7-8	TRBD2	NA	TGTGCCAGCAGCTTCAGACTAGCGGGACGCGGTTACAATGAGCAGTTCTTC	CASSFRLAGRGYNEQFF
TRBJ1-2	TRBV7-6	NA	many	TGTGCCAGCAGCTTACCACAGGGTCTTCTGAGCGGCTACACCTTC	CASSLPQGLLSGYTF
TRBJ2-1	TRBV6-2/TRBV6-3	TRBD1	NA	TGTGCCAGCAGACACGCATCCGGGACAGGTCCTGGGAGTCATGAGCAGTTCTTC	CASRHASGTGPGSHEQFF
TRBJ2-7	TRBV27	TRBD2	NA	TGTGCCAGCAGTATCGCTAGCGGGGGGCCGGAGCAGTACTTC	CASSIASGGPEQYF
TRBJ2-1	TRBV20-1	NA	NA	TGCAGTGCTAATAATCCGGGCCGATACAATGAGCAGTTCTTC	CSANNPGRYNEQFF
TRBJ1-5	TRBV20-1	NA	few	TGCAGTGCTAGCTCTCCTATTCAGCCCCAGCATTTT	CSASSPIQPQHF
TRBJ2-7	TRBV7-8	TRBD2	many	TGTGCCAGCAGCTTAGTTAGAGCGGGGCGTTCCTACGAGCAGTACTTC	CASSLVRAGRSYEQYF
TRBJ2-7	TRBV7-6	NA	few	TGTGCCAGCAGCCCCAACCGGACCCCCTACGAGCAGTACTTC	CASSPNRTPYEQYF
TRBJ1-4	TRBV27	NA	NA	TGTGCCAGCAGTCAAGACAGTTGGACTAATGAAAAACTGTTTTTT	CASSQDSWTNEKLFF
TRBJ2-7	TRBV20-1	TRBD2	NA	TGCAGTGCCGCCGGGACTAGCGGGTTCTACGAGCAGTACTTC	CSAAGTSGFYEQYF